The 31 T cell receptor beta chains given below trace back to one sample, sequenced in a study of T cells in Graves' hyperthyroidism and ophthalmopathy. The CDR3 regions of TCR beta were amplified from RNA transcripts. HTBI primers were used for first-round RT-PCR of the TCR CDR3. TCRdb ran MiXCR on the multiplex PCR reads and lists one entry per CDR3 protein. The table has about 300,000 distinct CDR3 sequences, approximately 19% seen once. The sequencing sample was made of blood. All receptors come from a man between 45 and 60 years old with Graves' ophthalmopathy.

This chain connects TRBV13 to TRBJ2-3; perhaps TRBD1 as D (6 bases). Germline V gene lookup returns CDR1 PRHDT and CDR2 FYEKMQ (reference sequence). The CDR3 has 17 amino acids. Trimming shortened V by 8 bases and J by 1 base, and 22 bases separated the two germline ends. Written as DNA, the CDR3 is TGTGCCAGCGCAGGGGAGAGGAGCGGACCTCGCACAGATACGCAGTATTTT. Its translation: CASAGERSGPRTDTQYF.

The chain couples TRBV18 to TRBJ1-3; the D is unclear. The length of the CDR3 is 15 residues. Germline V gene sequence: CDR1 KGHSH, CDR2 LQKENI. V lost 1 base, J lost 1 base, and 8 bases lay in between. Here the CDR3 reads CASSPQGFSGNTIYF. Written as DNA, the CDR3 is TGTGCCAGCTCACCACAGGGATTTTCTGGAAACACCATATATTTT.

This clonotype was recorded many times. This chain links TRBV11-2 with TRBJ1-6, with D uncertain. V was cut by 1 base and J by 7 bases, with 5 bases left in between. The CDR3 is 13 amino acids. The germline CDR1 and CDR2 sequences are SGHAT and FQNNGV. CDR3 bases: TGTGCCAGCAGCTTAGGGACCAATTCACCCCTCCACTTT. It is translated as CASSLGTNSPLHF. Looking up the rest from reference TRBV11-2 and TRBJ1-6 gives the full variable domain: EAGVAQSPRYKIIEKRQSVAFWCNPISGHATLYWYQQILGQGPKLLIQFQNNGVVDDSQLPKDRFSAERLKGVDSTLKIQPAKLEDSAVYLCASSLGTNSPLHFGNGTRLTVT.

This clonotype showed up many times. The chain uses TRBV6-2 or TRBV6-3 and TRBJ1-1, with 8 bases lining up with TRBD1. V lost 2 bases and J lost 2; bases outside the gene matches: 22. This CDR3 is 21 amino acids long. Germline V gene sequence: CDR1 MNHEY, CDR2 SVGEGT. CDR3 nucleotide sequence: TGTGCCAGCAGTTACGAGGACAGGGCAGCAGAATGGAAACGGCAAAACACTGAAGCTTTCTTT. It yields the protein CASSYEDRAAEWKRQNTEAFF.

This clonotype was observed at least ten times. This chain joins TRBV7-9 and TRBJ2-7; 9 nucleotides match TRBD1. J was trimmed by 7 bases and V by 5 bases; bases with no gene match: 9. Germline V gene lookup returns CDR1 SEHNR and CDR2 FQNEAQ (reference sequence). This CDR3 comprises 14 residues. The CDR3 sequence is CASSHTGTGNEQYF. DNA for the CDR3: TGTGCCAGCAGCCACACCGGGACAGGGAATGAGCAGTACTTC.

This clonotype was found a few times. The CDR3 protein is CASSNTAGAPLYEQYF. The CDR3 coding sequence is TGTGCCAGCAGTAACACAGCGGGAGCGCCACTCTACGAGCAGTACTTC. The chain combines TRBV28 with TRBJ2-7; 8 bases line up with TRBD2. CDR3 length: 16 amino acids. CDR1 MDHEN and CDR2 SYDVKM come from the germline V gene. V dropped 5 bases and J dropped 3; count of bases not matched to a gene: 12.

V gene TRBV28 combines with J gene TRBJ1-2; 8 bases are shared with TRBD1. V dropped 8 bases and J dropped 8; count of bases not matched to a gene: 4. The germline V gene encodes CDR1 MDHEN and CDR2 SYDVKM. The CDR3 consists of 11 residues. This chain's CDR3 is CASQQGGGYTF. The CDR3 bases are TGTGCCAGCCAACAGGGGGGGGGCTACACCTTC.

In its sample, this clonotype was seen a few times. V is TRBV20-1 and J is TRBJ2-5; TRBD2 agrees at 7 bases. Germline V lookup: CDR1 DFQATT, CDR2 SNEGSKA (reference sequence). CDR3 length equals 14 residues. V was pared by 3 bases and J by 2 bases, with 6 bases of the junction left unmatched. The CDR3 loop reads CSASRAGVQETQYF. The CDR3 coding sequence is TGCAGTGCTAGTAGGGCGGGAGTACAAGAGACCCAGTACTTC.

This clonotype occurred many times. CDR3 protein: CASSSPTGWNYGYTF. DNA of the CDR3: TGTGCCAGCAGTTCACCGACAGGGTGGAACTATGGCTACACCTTC. The rearrangement joins TRBV12-3 or TRBV12-4 to TRBJ1-2; 7 positions match TRBD1. The CDR3 is 15 amino acids. With V trimmed by 4 bases and J by 2 bases, 7 bases remained unmatched.

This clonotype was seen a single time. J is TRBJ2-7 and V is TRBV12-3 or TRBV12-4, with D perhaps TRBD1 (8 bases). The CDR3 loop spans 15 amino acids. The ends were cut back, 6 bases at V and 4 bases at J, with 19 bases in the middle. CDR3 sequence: CASSPGQGGVYEQYF. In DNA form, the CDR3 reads TGTGCCAGCAGCCCCGGACAGGGAGGGGTGTACGAGCAGTACTTC.

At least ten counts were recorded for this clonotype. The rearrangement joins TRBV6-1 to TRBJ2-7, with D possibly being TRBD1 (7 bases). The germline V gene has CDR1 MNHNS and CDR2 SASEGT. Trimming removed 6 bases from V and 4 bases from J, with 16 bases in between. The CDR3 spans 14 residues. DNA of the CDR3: TGTGCCAGCAGGCAGGGGGAGGCCAAATACGAGCAGTACTTC. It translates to CASRQGEAKYEQYF.

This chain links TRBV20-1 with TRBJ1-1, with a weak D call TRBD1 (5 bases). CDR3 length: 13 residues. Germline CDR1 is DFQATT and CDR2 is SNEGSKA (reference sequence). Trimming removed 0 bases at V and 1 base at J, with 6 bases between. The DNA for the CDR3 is TGCAGTGCTAGAGAAGGACAGAACACTGAAGCTTTCTTT. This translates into CSAREGQNTEAFF.

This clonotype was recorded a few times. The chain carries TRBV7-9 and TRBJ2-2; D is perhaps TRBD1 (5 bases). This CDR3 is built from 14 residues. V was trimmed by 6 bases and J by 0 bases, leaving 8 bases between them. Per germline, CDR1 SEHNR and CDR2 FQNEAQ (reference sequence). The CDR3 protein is CASRGQTNTGELFF. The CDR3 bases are TGTGCCAGCAGGGGGCAAACGAACACCGGGGAGCTGTTTTTT.

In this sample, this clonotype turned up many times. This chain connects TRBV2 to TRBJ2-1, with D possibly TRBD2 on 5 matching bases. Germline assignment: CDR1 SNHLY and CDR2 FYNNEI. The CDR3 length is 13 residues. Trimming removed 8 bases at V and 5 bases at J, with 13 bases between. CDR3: CASGSEWDNEQFF. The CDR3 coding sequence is TGTGCCAGCGGGAGCGAGTGGGACAATGAGCAGTTCTTC.

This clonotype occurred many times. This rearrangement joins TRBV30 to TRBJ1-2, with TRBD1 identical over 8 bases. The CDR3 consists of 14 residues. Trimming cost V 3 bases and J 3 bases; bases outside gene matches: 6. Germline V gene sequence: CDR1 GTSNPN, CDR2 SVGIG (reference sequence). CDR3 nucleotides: TGTGCCTGGAGCCGGACAGGGAGGGACTATGGCTACACCTTC. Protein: CAWSRTGRDYGYTF.

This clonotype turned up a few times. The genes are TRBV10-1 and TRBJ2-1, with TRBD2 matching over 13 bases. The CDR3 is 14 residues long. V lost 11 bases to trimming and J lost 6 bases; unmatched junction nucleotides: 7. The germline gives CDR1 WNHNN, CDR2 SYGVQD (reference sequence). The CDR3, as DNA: TGCGCCGGCAAAGGACTAGCGGGAGTCAATGAGCAGTTCTTC. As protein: CAGKGLAGVNEQFF.

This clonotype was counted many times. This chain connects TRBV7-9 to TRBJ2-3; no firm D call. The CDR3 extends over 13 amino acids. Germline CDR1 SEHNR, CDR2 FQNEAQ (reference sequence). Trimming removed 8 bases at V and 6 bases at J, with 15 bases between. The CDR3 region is CASRPRVADTQYF. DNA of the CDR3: TGTGCCAGCCGTCCTCGGGTAGCCGATACGCAGTATTTT.

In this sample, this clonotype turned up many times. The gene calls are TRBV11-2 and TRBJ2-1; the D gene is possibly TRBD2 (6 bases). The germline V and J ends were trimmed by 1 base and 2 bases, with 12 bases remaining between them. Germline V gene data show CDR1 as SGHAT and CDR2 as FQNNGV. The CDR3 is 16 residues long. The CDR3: CASSLVGWGAYNEQFF. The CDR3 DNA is TGTGCCAGCAGCTTAGTTGGGTGGGGGGCCTACAATGAGCAGTTCTTC.

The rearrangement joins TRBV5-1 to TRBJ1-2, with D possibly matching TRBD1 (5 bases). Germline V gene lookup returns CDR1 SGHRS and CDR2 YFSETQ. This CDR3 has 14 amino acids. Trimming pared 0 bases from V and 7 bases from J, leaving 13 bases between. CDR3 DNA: TGCGCCAGCAGCTTGGCGGGGGGATCGAGTGGCTACACCTTC. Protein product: CASSLAGGSSGYTF.

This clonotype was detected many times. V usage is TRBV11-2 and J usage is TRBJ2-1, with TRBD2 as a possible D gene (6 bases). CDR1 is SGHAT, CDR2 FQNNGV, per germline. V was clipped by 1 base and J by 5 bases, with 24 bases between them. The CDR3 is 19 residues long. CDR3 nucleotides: TGTGCCAGCAGCTTAGGAGGAGCCTACGCGGGAAGAGGAGACAATGAGCAGTTCTTC. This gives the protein CASSLGGAYAGRGDNEQFF.

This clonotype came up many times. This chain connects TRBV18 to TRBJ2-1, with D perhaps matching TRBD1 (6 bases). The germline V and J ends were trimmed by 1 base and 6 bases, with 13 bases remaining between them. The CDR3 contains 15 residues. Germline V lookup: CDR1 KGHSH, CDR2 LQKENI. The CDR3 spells CASSPRGRVRNEQFF. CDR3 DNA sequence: TGTGCCAGCTCACCACGGGGGCGGGTACGCAATGAGCAGTTCTTC. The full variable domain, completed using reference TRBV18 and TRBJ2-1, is NAGVMQNPRHLVRRRGQEARLRCSPMKGHSHVYWYRQLPEEGLKFMVYLQKENIIDESGMPKERFSAEFPKEGPSILRIQQVVRGDSAAYFCASSPRGRVRNEQFFGPGTRLTVL.

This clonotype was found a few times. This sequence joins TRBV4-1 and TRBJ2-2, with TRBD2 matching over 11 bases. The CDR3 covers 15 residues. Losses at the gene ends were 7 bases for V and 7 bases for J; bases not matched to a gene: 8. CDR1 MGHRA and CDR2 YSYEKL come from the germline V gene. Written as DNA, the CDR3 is TGCGCCAGCATTACTAGCGGGGGTGGGATCGGGGAGCTGTTTTTT. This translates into CASITSGGGIGELFF.

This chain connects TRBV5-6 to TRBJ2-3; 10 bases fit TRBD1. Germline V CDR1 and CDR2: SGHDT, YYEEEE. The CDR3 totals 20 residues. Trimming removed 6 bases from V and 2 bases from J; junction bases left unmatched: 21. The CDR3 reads CASNFVGQGTPRAYTDTQYF. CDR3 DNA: TGTGCCAGCAACTTCGTGGGACAGGGGACGCCGCGGGCCTACACAGATACGCAGTATTTT.

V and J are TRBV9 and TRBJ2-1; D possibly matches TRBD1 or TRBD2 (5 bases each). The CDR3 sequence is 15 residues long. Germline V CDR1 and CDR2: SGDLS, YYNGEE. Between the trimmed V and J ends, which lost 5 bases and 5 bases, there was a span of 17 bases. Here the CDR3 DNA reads TGTGCCAGCAGTAAGGGACCACTACCCGACAATGAGCAGTTCTTC. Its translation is CASSKGPLPDNEQFF.

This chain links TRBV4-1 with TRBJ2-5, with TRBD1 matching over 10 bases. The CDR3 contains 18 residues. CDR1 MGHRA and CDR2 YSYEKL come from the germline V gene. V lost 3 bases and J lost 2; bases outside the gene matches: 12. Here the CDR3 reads CASSQRTGGWSLQETQYF. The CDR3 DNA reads TGCGCCAGCAGCCAGAGGACAGGGGGGTGGTCGCTGCAAGAGACCCAGTACTTC.

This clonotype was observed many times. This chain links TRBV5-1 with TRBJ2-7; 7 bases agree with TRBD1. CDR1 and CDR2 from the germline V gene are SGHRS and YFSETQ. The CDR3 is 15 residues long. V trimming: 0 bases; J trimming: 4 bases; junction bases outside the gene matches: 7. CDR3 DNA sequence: TGCGCCAGCAGCTTGGCGGGACAGCAGCCTTACGAGCAGTACTTC. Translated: CASSLAGQQPYEQYF.

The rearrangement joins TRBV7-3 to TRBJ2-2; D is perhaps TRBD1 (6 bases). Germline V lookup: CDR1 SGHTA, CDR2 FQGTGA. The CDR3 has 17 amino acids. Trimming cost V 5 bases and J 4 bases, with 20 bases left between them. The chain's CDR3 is CASSAAPGDLGTGELFF. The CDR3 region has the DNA TGTGCCAGCAGCGCGGCCCCAGGGGATTTGGGCACCGGGGAGCTGTTTTTT.

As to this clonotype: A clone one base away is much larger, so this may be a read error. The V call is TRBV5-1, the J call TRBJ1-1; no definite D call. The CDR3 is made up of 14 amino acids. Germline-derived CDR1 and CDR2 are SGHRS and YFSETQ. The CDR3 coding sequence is TGCGCCAGCAGCTTTCAGGCACTGAACACTGAAGCTTCCTTT. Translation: CASSFQALNTEASF.

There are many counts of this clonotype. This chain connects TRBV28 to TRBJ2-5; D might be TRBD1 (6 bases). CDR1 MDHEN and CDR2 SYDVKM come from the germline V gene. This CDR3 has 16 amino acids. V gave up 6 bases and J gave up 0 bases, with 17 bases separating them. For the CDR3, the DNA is TGTGCCAGCAGCAGTTGGACCCAGGGGTACCAAGAGACCCAGTACTTC. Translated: CASSSWTQGYQETQYF.

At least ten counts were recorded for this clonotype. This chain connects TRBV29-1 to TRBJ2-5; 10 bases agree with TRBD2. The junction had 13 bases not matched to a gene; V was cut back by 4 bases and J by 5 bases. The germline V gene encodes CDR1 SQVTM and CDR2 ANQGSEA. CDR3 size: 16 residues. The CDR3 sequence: CSVVPSGRANGETQYF. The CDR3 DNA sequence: TGCAGCGTTGTCCCCAGCGGGAGGGCCAACGGTGAGACCCAGTACTTC.

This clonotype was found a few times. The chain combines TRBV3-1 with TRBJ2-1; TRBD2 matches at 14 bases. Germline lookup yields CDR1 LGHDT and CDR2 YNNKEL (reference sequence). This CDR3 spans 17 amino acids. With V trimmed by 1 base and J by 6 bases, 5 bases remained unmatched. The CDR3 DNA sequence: TGTGCCAGCAGCCAAGGCCGACTAGCGGGAGGGCGCAATGAGCAGTTCTTC. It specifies CASSQGRLAGGRNEQFF.